A selection of T cell receptor beta chains follows, all from one sample in a study of neoadjuvant anti-PD-1 for oral cavity cancer. Sequencing was performed with immunoSEQ multiplex PCR; in TCRdb, only in-frame clones are kept and a portion is missing. The sample has about 16,000 clones; 55% to 65% are singletons. The specimen comprised PBMCs, sampled before nivolumab (anti-PD-1) treatment. The receptor set was obtained from a person aged 35 to 85 with oral cavity squamous cell carcinoma. CDR3s include the opening cysteine and the closing phenylalanine or tryptophan. D genes are given only for firm matches. Clone size is not always given. Where it is, it says once, few, many or a class for expanded clones.

D gene	V gene	clone size	J gene	CDR3 protein	CDR3 DNA
-	TRBV5-1	-	TRBJ1-1	CASSLAGSSGLNTEAFF	TGCGCCAGCAGCTTGGCTGGGAGCTCCGGGTTGAACACTGAAGCTTTCTTT
TRBD1	TRBV6-1	once	TRBJ1-1	CASPDRVNTEAFF	TGTGCCAGCCCGGACAGGGTAAACACTGAAGCTTTCTTT
-	TRBV6-5	medium-sized	TRBJ1-1	CASSYNEGTEAFF	TGTGCCAGCAGTTATAACGAGGGCACTGAAGCTTTCTTT
TRBD1	TRBV6-1	few	TRBJ2-1	CASTRDSYSYNEQFF	TGTGCCAGCACCAGGGACAGCTACTCCTACAATGAGCAGTTCTTC
-	TRBV10-3	-	TRBJ2-5	CAISGTGSQETQYF	TGTGCCATCAGTGGTACAGGGAGTCAAGAGACCCAGTACTTC
TRBD2	TRBV5-1	-	TRBJ2-5	CASSFGLAGGYQETQYF	TGCGCCAGCAGCTTTGGACTAGCGGGAGGCTACCAAGAGACCCAGTACTTC
-	TRBV30	-	TRBJ1-3	CAWSVGVSGNTIYF	TGTGCCTGGAGTGTTGGGGTCTCTGGAAACACCATATATTTT
TRBD2	TRBV5-1	-	TRBJ2-5	CASSLGGTSGRRETQYF	TGCGCCAGCAGCTTGGGAGGAACTAGCGGGAGACGGGAGACCCAGTACTTC
TRBD2	TRBV9	-	TRBJ2-1	CASSFGASGGRYNEQFF	TGTGCCAGCAGCTTCGGGGCTAGCGGGGGACGCTACAATGAGCAGTTCTTC
TRBD2	TRBV4-1	-	TRBJ2-2	CASSLGLAGSFAGELFF	TGCGCCAGCAGCCTGGGACTAGCGGGAAGTTTCGCCGGGGAGCTGTTTTTT
-	TRBV7-3	-	TRBJ1-1	CASSKNREQGTEAFF	TGTGCCAGCAGCAAAAACCGGGAGCAGGGCACTGAAGCTTTCTTT
-	TRBV7-2	-	TRBJ1-5	CASSFSGGNQPQHF	TGTGCCAGCAGCTTTTCAGGGGGCAATCAGCCCCAGCATTTT
TRBD1	TRBV7-6	-	TRBJ2-3	CASSPQTGGNTDTQYF	TGTGCCAGCAGCCCCCAGACAGGGGGAAACACAGATACGCAGTATTTT
-	TRBV30	-	TRBJ2-1	CAWSPTGGTYNEQFF	TGTGCCTGGAGCCCGACTGGCGGGACTTACAATGAGCAGTTCTTC
-	TRBV5-1	-	TRBJ2-5	CASSSGGEQETQYF	TGCGCCAGCAGCTCAGGCGGGGAACAAGAGACCCAGTACTTC
-	TRBV28	medium-sized	TRBJ1-2	CASSAYLSGYGYTF	TGTGCCAGCAGTGCCTACCTCAGCGGCTATGGCTACACCTTC
-	TRBV2	-	TRBJ1-2	CASSPEYRNYGYTF	TGTGCCAGCAGTCCTGAATACAGGAACTATGGCTACACCTTC
-	TRBV19	-	TRBJ1-2	CASSPTPNYGYTF	TGTGCCAGTAGCCCTACTCCTAACTATGGCTACACCTTC
-	TRBV10-3	-	TRBJ1-4	CAIRDVTNEKLFF	TGTGCCATCAGGGACGTTACTAATGAAAAACTGTTTTTT
TRBD1	TRBV14	-	TRBJ1-2	CASSQAPQGQLYGYTF	TGTGCCAGCAGCCAAGCGCCCCAGGGACAGCTGTATGGCTACACCTTC
-	TRBV7-9	few	TRBJ1-1	CASSLMSGVAEAFF	TGTGCCAGCAGCTTAATGTCAGGGGTGGCTGAAGCTTTCTTT
-	TRBV6-1	-	TRBJ1-5	CASSEVGIGQPQHF	TGTGCCAGCAGTGAAGTTGGTATCGGACAGCCCCAGCATTTT
TRBD2	TRBV4-1	-	TRBJ2-7	CASSQGLAGSYEQYF	TGCGCCAGCAGCCAGGGACTAGCGGGCTCCTACGAGCAGTACTTC
-	TRBV10-3	-	TRBJ1-2	CAISAGADYGYTF	TGTGCCATCAGTGCGGGGGCCGACTATGGCTACACCTTC
-	TRBV25-1	few	TRBJ2-1	CASGADEQFF	TGTGCCAGCGGGGCCGATGAGCAGTTCTTC
-	TRBV6-4	-	TRBJ1-1	CASSDRPDGKAFF	TGTGCCAGCAGTGACCGCCCGGACGGTAAAGCTTTCTTT
-	TRBV28	-	TRBJ1-1	CASSDPGRKGEAFF	TGTGCCAGCAGTGACCCGGGACGTAAGGGTGAAGCTTTCTTT
-	TRBV30	-	TRBJ1-5	CAWSHGGGGLGQPQHF	TGTGCCTGGAGTCATGGAGGTGGTGGGCTGGGCCAGCCCCAGCATTTT
-	TRBV30	-	TRBJ2-7	CAWSGGPHEQYF	TGTGCCTGGTCTGGGGGGCCCCACGAGCAGTACTTC
TRBD1	TRBV19	few	TRBJ1-2	CASSILGQGAFGYTF	TGTGCCAGTAGTATACTGGGACAGGGGGCATTTGGCTACACCTTC
-	TRBV6-5	-	TRBJ2-1	CASSYRDDSYNEQFF	TGTGCCAGCAGTTACCGGGACGACTCCTACAATGAGCAGTTCTTC
TRBD1	TRBV29-1	-	TRBJ2-7	CSAGQVDSREQYF	TGCAGCGCGGGACAGGTCGACTCACGGGAGCAGTACTTC
-	TRBV11-2	-	TRBJ2-1	CASSLVTGSTNEQFF	TGTGCCAGCAGCTTAGTCACAGGGAGTACGAATGAGCAGTTCTTC
-	TRBV5-1	-	TRBJ2-6	CASSLEVGGDVGSGANVLTF	TGCGCCAGCAGCTTGGAGGTGGGTGGGGATGTTGGCTCTGGGGCCAACGTCCTGACTTTC
TRBD1	TRBV6-1	-	TRBJ1-1	CASSEFRTGRAFF	TGTGCCAGCAGTGAATTTAGGACAGGCCGTGCTTTCTTT
-	TRBV5-1	-	TRBJ1-4	CASSLYGTGGTNEKLFF	TGCGCCAGCAGCTTGTATGGCACCGGTGGAACTAATGAAAAACTGTTTTTT
-	TRBV7-8	-	TRBJ2-5	CASSQSSVGTQYF	TGTGCCAGCAGCCAATCTAGCGTGGGGACCCAGTACTTC
-	TRBV30	-	TRBJ2-3	CAWSVSGDTQYF	TGTGCCTGGAGTGTGTCGGGGGATACGCAGTATTTT
TRBD2	TRBV6-6	-	TRBJ2-2	CASGTSGAGELFF	TGTGCCAGCGGAACCAGCGGGGCCGGGGAGCTGTTTTTT
-	TRBV5-6	-	TRBJ2-5	CASNLDWEETQYF	TGTGCCAGCAACCTCGACTGGGAGGAGACCCAGTACTTC
-	TRBV6-5	-	TRBJ2-3	CASSSRAGTSTDTQYF	TGTGCCAGCAGTTCTCGGGCGGGTACTAGCACAGATACGCAGTATTTT
-	TRBV30	-	TRBJ2-7	CAWSRTGRDYEQYF	TGTGCCTGGAGTAGAACAGGTAGGGACTACGAGCAGTACTTC
-	TRBV25-1	-	TRBJ2-1	CASSVSEDEQFF	TGTGCCAGCAGTGTTAGCGAAGATGAGCAGTTCTTC
-	TRBV11-2	-	TRBJ1-1	CASSLGAARESTEAFF	TGTGCCAGCAGCTTGGGGGCGGCGCGGGAAAGTACTGAAGCTTTCTTT
-	TRBV6-5	-	TRBJ2-4	CASSRTTPWADIQYF	TGTGCCAGCAGCCGCACCACGCCGTGGGCTGACATTCAGTACTTC
-	TRBV5-4	-	TRBJ1-2	CASSFGRATTSWIYGYTF	TGTGCCAGCAGCTTTGGCAGGGCTACCACTTCTTGGATCTATGGCTACACCTTC
TRBD1	TRBV9	few	TRBJ2-2	CASSVRQGVNTGELFF	TGTGCCAGCAGCGTTCGACAGGGGGTGAACACCGGGGAGCTGTTTTTT
-	TRBV27	-	TRBJ2-5	CASSSGRRETQYF	TGTGCCAGCAGTTCGGGACGCCGAGAGACCCAGTACTTC
-	TRBV30	-	TRBJ2-5	CAWSPAGPWETQYF	TGTGCCTGGAGTCCAGCTGGGCCGTGGGAGACCCAGTACTTC
TRBD1	TRBV11-2	-	TRBJ2-2	CASRQGGGGELFF	TGTGCCAGCCGACAGGGGGGCGGCGGGGAGCTGTTTTTT
TRBD2	TRBV27	-	TRBJ2-7	CASSFRREGREQYF	TGTGCCAGCAGTTTTAGGCGGGAGGGCCGTGAGCAGTACTTC
-	TRBV7-2	-	TRBJ2-5	CASSWQFAETQYF	TGTGCCAGCAGCTGGCAGTTCGCCGAGACCCAGTACTTC
-	TRBV6-6	-	TRBJ2-2	CASSYGQSELFF	TGTGCCAGCAGTTACGGGCAGTCGGAGCTGTTTTTT
-	TRBV10-3	-	TRBJ1-5	CAISEGGGQPQHF	TGTGCCATCAGTGAAGGTGGGGGTCAGCCCCAGCATTTT
-	TRBV25-1	few	TRBJ2-1	CASSELGSYNEQFF	TGTGCCAGCAGTGAATTGGGGTCCTACAATGAGCAGTTCTTC
TRBD2	TRBV5-1	-	TRBJ2-7	CASSLMTSNHEQYF	TGCGCCAGCAGCTTAATGACTAGCAACCACGAGCAGTACTTC
TRBD1	TRBV19	-	TRBJ2-1	CASSRQGASYNEQFF	TGTGCCAGTAGTAGACAGGGAGCGTCCTACAATGAGCAGTTCTTC
-	TRBV5-1	-	TRBJ2-7	CASSLGLGEDYEQYF	TGCGCCAGCAGCTTGGGTTTGGGGGAGGACTACGAGCAGTACTTC
-	TRBV7-9	-	TRBJ2-1	CASSAGDSFNEQFF	TGTGCCAGCAGCGCTGGCGACTCCTTTAATGAGCAGTTCTTC